This T cell receptor (beta chain) was obtained from a study of blood T cells in healthy people across ages. V dropped 4 bases and J dropped 4 bases, with 19 bases sitting between them. Germline-derived CDR1 and CDR2 are SQVTM and ANQGSEA. CDR3 size: 15 residues. Donors were healthy Caucasian individuals from Russia aged roughly 6 to 100. About 10 milliliters of peripheral blood were drawn from each donor into EDTA-treated tubes. A second PCR of 7 to 11 cycles used a sample-barcoded 5' primer and a J-beta primer mix. TCRdb used MiXCR to reprocess the 5' RACE reads, holding one entry per CDR3 protein. The sample carries about 1.5 million distinct CDR3 sequences, approximately 43% recorded once.

The genes are TRBV29-1 and TRBJ1-2; tentatively, D is TRBD1 (5 bases). The sequence derives from a woman aged 18-29 years in good health. Sequencing was carried out using blood. The CDR3 loop is CSVGQGSGVSYGYTF. CDR3 coding DNA: TGCAGCGTTGGGCAGGGCAGCGGGGTGAGCTATGGCTACACCTTC.